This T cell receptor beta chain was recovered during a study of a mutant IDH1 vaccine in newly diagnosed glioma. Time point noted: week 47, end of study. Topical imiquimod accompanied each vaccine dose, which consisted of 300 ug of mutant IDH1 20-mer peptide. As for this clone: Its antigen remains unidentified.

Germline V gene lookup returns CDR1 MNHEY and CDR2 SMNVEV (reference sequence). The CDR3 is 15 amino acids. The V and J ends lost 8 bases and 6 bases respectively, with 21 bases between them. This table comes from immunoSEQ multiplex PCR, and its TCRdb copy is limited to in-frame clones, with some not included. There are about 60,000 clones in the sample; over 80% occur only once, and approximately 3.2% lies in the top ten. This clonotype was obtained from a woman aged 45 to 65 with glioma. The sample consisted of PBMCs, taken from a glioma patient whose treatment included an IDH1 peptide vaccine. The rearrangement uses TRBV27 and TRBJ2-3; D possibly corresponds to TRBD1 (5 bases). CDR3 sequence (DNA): TGTGCCAGCTCCATTCCACGGCAGGGTATCGATACGCAGTATTTT. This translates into CASSIPRQGIDTQYF.